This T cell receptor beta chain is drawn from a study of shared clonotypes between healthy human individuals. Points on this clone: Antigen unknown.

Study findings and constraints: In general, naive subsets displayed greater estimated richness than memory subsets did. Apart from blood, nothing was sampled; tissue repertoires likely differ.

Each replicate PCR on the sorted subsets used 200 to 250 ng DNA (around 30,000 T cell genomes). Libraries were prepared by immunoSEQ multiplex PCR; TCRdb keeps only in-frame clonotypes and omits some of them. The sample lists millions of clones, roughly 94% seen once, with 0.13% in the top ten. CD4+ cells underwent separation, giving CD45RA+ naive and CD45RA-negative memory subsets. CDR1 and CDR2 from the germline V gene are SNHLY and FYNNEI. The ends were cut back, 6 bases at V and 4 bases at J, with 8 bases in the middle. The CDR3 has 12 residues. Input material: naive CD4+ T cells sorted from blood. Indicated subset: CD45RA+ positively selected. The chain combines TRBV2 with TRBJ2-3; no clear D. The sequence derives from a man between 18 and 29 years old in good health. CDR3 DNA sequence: TGTGCCAGCAGCAATACCCCAGATACGCAGTATTTT. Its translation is CASSNTPDTQYF.